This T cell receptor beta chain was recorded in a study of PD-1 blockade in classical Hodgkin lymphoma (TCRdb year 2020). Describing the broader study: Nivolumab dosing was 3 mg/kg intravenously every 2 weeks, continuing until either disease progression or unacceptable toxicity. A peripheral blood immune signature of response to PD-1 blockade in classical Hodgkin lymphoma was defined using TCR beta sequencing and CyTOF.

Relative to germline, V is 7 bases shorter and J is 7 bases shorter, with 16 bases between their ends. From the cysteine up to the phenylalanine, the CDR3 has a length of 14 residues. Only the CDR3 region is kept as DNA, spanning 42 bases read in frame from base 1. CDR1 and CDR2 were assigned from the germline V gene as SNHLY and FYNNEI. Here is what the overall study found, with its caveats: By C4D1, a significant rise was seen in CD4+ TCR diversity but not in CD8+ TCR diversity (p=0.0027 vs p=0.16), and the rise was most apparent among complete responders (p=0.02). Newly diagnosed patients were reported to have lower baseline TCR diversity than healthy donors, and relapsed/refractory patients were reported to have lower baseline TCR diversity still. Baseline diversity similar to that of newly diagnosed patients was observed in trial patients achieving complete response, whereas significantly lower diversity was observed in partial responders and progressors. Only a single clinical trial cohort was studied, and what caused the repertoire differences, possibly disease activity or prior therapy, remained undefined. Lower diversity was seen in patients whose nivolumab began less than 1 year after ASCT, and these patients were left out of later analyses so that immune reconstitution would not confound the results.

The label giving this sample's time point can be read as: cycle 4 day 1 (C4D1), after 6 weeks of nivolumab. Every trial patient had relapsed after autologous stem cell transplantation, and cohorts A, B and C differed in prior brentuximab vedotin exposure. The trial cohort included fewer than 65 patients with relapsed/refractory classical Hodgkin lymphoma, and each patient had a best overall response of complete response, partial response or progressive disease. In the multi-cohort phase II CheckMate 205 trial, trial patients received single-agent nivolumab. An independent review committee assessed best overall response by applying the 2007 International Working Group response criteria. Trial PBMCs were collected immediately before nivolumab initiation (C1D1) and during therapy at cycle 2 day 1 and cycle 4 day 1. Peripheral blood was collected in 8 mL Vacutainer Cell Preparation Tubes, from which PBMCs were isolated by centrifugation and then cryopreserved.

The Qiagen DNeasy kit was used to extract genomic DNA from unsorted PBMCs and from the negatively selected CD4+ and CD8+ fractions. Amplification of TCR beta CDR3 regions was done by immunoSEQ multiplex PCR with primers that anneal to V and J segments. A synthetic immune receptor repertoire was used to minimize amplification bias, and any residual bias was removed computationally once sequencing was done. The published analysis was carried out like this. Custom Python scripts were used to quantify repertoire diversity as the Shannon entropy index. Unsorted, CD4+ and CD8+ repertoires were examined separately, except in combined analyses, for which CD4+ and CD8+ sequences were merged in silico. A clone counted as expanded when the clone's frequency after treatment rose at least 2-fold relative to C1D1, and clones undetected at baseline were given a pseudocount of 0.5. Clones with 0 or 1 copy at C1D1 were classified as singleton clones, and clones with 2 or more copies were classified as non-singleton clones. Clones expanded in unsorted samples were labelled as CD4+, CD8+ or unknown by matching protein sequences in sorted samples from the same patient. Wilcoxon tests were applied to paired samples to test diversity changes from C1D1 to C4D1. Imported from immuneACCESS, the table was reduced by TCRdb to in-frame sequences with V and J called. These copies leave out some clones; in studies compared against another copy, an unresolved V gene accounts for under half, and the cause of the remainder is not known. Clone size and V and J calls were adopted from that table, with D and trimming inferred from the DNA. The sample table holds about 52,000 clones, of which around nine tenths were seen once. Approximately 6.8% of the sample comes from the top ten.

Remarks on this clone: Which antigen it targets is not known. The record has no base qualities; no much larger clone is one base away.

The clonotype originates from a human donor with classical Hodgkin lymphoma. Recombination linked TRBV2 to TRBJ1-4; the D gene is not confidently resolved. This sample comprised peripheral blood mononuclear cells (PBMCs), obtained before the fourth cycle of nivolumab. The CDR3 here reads CASKSRLEGEKLFF. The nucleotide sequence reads TGTGCCAGCAAGAGCAGGCTGGAAGGTGAAAAACTGTTTTTT.